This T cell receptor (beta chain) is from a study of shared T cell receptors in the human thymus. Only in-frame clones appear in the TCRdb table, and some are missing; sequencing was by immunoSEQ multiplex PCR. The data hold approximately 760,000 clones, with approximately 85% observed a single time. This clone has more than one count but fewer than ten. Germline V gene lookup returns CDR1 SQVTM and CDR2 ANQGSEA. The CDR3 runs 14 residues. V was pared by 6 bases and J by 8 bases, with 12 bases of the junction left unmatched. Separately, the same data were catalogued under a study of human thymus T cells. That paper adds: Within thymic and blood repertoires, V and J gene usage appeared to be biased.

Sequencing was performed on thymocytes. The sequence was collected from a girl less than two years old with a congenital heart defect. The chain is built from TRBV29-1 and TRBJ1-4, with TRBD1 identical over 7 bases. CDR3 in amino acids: CSVTPDRNGEKLFF. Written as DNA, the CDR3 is TGCAGCGTGACCCCGGACAGGAATGGGGAAAAACTGTTTTTT.